This T cell receptor beta chain originates from a study of cytomegalovirus exposure and HLA in healthy donors. Vbeta (60) and Jbeta (13) primers were used in the PCR. TCRdb keeps only in-frame clones here, not all; method: immunoSEQ multiplex PCR. The sample lists about 110,000 clones, about 70% occurring once. The J segment lost 5 bases and the V segment lost 0 bases, leaving 6 bases of the junction unmatched. The CDR3 spans 15 residues. Germline assignment: CDR1 SQVTM and CDR2 ANQGSEA. This clone is medium-sized in the sample. The chain uses TRBV29-1 and TRBJ2-7; 11 positions agree with TRBD1. Sequencing used PBMCs. The TCR was taken from a man aged 25 to 40 in good health and CMV-seronegative. The CDR3 DNA reads TGCAGCGTTGAAGATGGGACAGGGGGAGTGAACGAGCAGTACTTC. Translating it yields CSVEDGTGGVNEQYF.